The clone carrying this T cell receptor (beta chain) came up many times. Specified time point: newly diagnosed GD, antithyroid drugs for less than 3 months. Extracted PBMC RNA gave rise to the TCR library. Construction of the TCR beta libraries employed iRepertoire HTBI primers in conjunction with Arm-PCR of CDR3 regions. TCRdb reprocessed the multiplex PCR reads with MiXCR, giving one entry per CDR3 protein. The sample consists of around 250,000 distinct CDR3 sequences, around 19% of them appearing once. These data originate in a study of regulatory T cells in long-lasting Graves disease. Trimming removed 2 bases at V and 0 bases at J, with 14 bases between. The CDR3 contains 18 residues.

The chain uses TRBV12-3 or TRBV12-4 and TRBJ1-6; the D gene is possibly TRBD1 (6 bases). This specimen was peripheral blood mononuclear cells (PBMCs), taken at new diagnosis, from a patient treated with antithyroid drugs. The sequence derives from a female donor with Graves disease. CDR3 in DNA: TGTGCCAGCAGTTTACGGGGACACCAGAGCTCCTATAATTCACCCCTCCACTTT. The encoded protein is CASSLRGHQSSYNSPLHF.